These T cell receptor beta chains were read from a single sample in a study of regulatory T cells in long-lasting Graves disease. One entry per CDR3 protein, called by TCRdb with MiXCR from the multiplex PCR reads. In the table there are hundreds of thousands of distinct CDR3 sequences, about 16% of which are singletons. This sample also appeared in a second study, on T cells in Graves' hyperthyroidism and ophthalmopathy.

The material was peripheral blood mononuclear cells (PBMCs), obtained at new diagnosis, from a patient treated with antithyroid drugs. The receptors shown here come from a woman aged 35-65 years with Graves disease. Both conserved end residues are part of each CDR3. The D gene is left open where the match is weak. Only some rows state a clone size, as once, few, many or a class for expanded clones.

TRBD2 | TRBJ2-7 | TRBV5-1 | few | CASSFGTSAGRVKQYF | TGCGCCAGCAGTTTTGGGACTAGCGCGGGCCGTGTGAAGCAGTACTTC
- | TRBJ1-1 | TRBV28 | many | CASSLWQGLGTEAFF | TGTGCCAGCAGTTTATGGCAGGGGCTAGGAACTGAAGCTTTCTTT
- | TRBJ1-4 | TRBV2 | many | CASIRANEKLFF | TGTGCCAGCATCCGGGCTAATGAAAAACTGTTTTTT
- | TRBJ2-1 | TRBV29-1 | few | CSVEAGAQANEQFF | TGCAGCGTTGAAGCGGGGGCTCAGGCAAATGAGCAGTTCTTC
- | TRBJ1-4 | TRBV6-1 | many | CASSDYYREPWNEKLFF | TGTGCCAGCAGTGACTACTACAGGGAGCCTTGGAATGAAAAACTGTTTTTT
TRBD2 | TRBJ2-5 | TRBV4-1 | - | CASSRTILAGQETQYF | TGCGCCAGCAGCCGAACGATACTAGCGGGTCAAGAGACCCAGTACTTC
- | TRBJ2-1 | TRBV4-1 | few | CASSQVERGTSSYNEQFF | TGCGCCAGCAGCCAAGTCGAACGAGGCACGAGCTCCTACAATGAGCAGTTCTTC
TRBD2 | TRBJ2-3 | TRBV20-1 | - | CSARDSSGKGDTQYF | TGCAGTGCTAGAGATAGTAGCGGGAAGGGAGATACGCAGTATTTT
- | TRBJ1-1 | TRBV7-9 | many | CASSDGQGPPNTEAFF | TGTGCCAGCAGCGACGGGCAGGGTCCACCGAACACTGAAGCTTTCTTT
TRBD2 | TRBJ2-3 | TRBV7-9 | many | CASSLGLAGTQYF | TGTGCCAGCAGCCTCGGACTAGCGGGAACGCAGTATTTT
TRBD2 | TRBJ2-3 | TRBV3-1 | few | CASRARLASSTDTQYF | TGTGCCAGCAGGGCTAGACTAGCGTCTAGCACAGATACGCAGTATTTT
TRBD1 | TRBJ1-2 | TRBV7-9 | many | CASSFTGQAYYGYTF | TGTGCCAGCAGCTTCACCGGACAGGCTTACTATGGCTACACCTTC
- | TRBJ2-2 | TRBV18 | - | CASSPPEQIANTGELFF | TGTGCCAGCTCACCACCGGAGCAGATTGCGAACACCGGGGAGCTGTTTTTT
- | TRBJ1-4 | TRBV12-3/TRBV12-4 | many | CASSFGPQEKLFF | TGTGCCAGCAGTTTTGGCCCGCAGGAAAAACTGTTTTTT
TRBD1 | TRBJ2-5 | TRBV5-1 | - | CASSPDRVGQETQYF | TGCGCCAGCAGCCCCGACAGGGTTGGCCAAGAGACCCAGTACTTC
- | TRBJ1-2 | TRBV12-3/TRBV12-4 | - | CASMGNYGYTF | TGTGCCAGCATGGGAAACTATGGCTACACCTTC
TRBD2 | TRBJ2-1 | TRBV7-8 | few | CASSYLAGGMNEQFF | TGTGCCAGCAGCTATCTAGCGGGGGGGATGAATGAGCAGTTCTTC
- | TRBJ2-5 | TRBV7-9 | many | CASSLEGIAETQYF | TGTGCCAGCAGCTTAGAGGGAATCGCTGAGACCCAGTACTTC
- | TRBJ1-5 | TRBV5-1 | few | CASSPYGEGNQPQHF | TGCGCCAGCAGTCCATACGGGGAGGGCAATCAGCCCCAGCATTTT
TRBD2 | TRBJ2-3 | TRBV30 | - | CAWQNGGVNTDTQYF | TGTGCCTGGCAGAACGGGGGGGTAAATACAGATACGCAGTATTTT
- | TRBJ2-2 | TRBV7-9 | - | CASSLVSTGELFF | TGTGCCAGCAGCTTAGTAAGCACCGGGGAGCTGTTTTTT
- | TRBJ2-7 | TRBV28 | - | CASNIGSYEQYF | TGTGCCAGCAACATCGGGAGCTACGAGCAGTACTTC
- | TRBJ1-1 | TRBV6-5 | many | CASSSAFKAEVTEAFF | TGTGCCAGCAGTTCAGCGTTCAAAGCCGAGGTCACTGAAGCTTTCTTT
TRBD2 | TRBJ2-2 | TRBV9 | - | CASSVGGGSANTGELFF | TGTGCCAGCAGCGTAGGGGGGGGAAGCGCGAACACCGGGGAGCTGTTTTTT
- | TRBJ2-3 | TRBV5-1 | many | CASSLEVASTDTQYF | TGCGCCAGCAGCTTGGAAGTTGCGAGCACAGATACGCAGTATTTT
- | TRBJ2-1 | TRBV12-3/TRBV12-4 | many | CASRASGSGQFF | TGTGCCAGCAGGGCTTCGGGGTCGGGGCAGTTCTTC
- | TRBJ1-3 | TRBV28 | - | CASRLGGVGGSGNTIYF | TGTGCCAGCAGACTAGGGGGGGTAGGGGGTTCTGGAAACACCATATATTTT
- | TRBJ1-5 | TRBV27 | - | CARGYGGNQPQHF | TGTGCCAGGGGCTATGGGGGTAATCAGCCCCAGCATTTT
- | TRBJ1-5 | TRBV19 | few | CASSIEASNQPQHF | TGTGCCAGTAGTATAGAGGCTAGCAATCAGCCCCAGCATTTT
- | TRBJ1-2 | TRBV2 | many | CASNSGLDGYTF | TGTGCCAGCAACTCGGGGCTGGATGGCTACACCTTC
- | TRBJ2-7 | TRBV9 | many | CASSPRTDFPYEQYF | TGTGCCAGCAGCCCGCGGACGGATTTCCCCTACGAGCAGTACTTC
- | TRBJ1-6 | TRBV10-3 | few | CAIRPTDDPPLHF | TGTGCCATCAGGCCGACAGATGATCCACCCCTCCACTTT
TRBD1 | TRBJ2-5 | TRBV12-3/TRBV12-4 | many | CASSDRQGQETQYF | TGTGCCAGCAGTGACCGACAGGGCCAAGAGACCCAGTACTTC
- | TRBJ2-1 | TRBV11-3 | few | CASSPRGGGFYNEQFF | TGTGCCAGCAGCCCCCGTGGGGGGGGCTTCTACAATGAGCAGTTCTTC
- | TRBJ1-1 | TRBV30 | many | CAWSDSMNTEAFF | TGTGCCTGGAGTGACAGCATGAACACTGAAGCTTTCTTT
TRBD2 | TRBJ2-5 | TRBV9 | - | CASSVGVAGGPGQETQYF | TGTGCCAGCAGCGTAGGAGTAGCGGGGGGCCCAGGTCAAGAGACCCAGTACTTC
TRBD1 | TRBJ1-1 | TRBV5-4 | - | CASSSDRGAEAFF | TGTGCCAGCAGCTCCGACAGGGGAGCTGAAGCTTTCTTT
TRBD2 | TRBJ2-1 | TRBV7-9 | - | CASSLGLAETNEQFF | TGTGCCAGCAGCTTAGGACTAGCGGAAACCAATGAGCAGTTCTTC
- | TRBJ1-1 | TRBV11-1 | many | CASSFHDRGAFF | TGTGCCAGCAGCTTCCACGACCGGGGAGCTTTCTTT
TRBD2 | TRBJ2-1 | TRBV27 | few | CASSLSASGDYNEQFF | TGTGCCAGCAGTTTATCGGCTAGCGGGGATTACAATGAGCAGTTCTTC
TRBD2 | TRBJ2-3 | TRBV24-1 | - | CATSDSTSGRGNTQYF | TGTGCCACCAGTGATTCAACTAGCGGGAGGGGAAATACGCAGTATTTT
TRBD1 | TRBJ1-1 | TRBV3-1 | many | CASSPLQGDGAFF | TGTGCCAGCAGCCCCTTGCAGGGGGACGGAGCTTTCTTT
- | TRBJ1-6 | TRBV13 | - | CAGSAWNRRYNSPLHF | TGTGCCGGCAGCGCTTGGAACAGAAGATATAATTCACCCCTCCACTTT
TRBD2 | TRBJ2-1 | TRBV20-1 | many | CSARDQGLARNEQFF | TGCAGTGCTAGAGATCAAGGACTAGCGCGCAATGAGCAGTTCTTC
- | TRBJ1-2 | TRBV10-1 | many | CASSEDRNYGYTF | TGCGCCAGCAGTGAGGACAGAAACTATGGCTACACCTTC